The clone carrying this T cell receptor (beta chain) was counted only a few times. The antigen is not known. One end of the junction fails to match germline, which may point to a read error. Purified naive CD4+ T cells were depleted of CD25+ Tregs. Study-level results: In terms of TCR gene usage, tumor memory CD4+ T cells clustered together with blood and lymph node memory CD4+ cells, as well as with lymph node naive CD4+ cells. Tumor Treg TCRs overlapped most with tumor naive CD4+ cells.

Constant-region reverse primers amplified full-length variable regions, followed by semi-nested Nested Universal Primer A PCR. TCRdb called the 5' RACE reads again in MiXCR, with one record for every CDR3 protein. The table has 10,000 to 15,000 distinct CDR3 sequences, less than 25% seen once. This CDR3 is built from 15 residues. Germline V CDR1 and CDR2: LNHNV, YYDKDF (reference sequence). Sequenced sample: naive CD4+ T cells sorted from blood. Subset in this sample: naive CD4+ T cells, CD4+CD45RA+CD25-. The chain combines TRBV15 with TRBJ2-3, with D unresolved. The TCR sequence derives from a female donor with breast cancer. The CDR3 sequence is CATSGESLRSDTQYF. DNA for the CDR3: TGTGCCACCAGCGGAGAATCGCTCCGTTCGGATACGCAGTATTTT.